Below are 30 T cell receptor beta chains sequenced from a single sample in a study of Graves' ophthalmopathy and Graves' hyperthyroidism. Amplification of the TCR beta CDR3 regions used RNA transcripts (as template). RT-PCR with HTBI primers came first, then second-round multiplex PCR. Each CDR3 protein is one row after TCRdb ran MiXCR on the multiplex PCR reads. The data hold some 520,000 distinct CDR3 sequences, with approximately 14% observed a single time. The sequenced sample was blood. The receptor set was obtained from a woman aged 30 to 39 with Graves' ophthalmopathy.

This clonotype was counted ten times or more. The gene calls are TRBV6-1 and TRBJ1-5; weak D call: TRBD1 (6 bases). In germline, CDR1 is MNHNS, CDR2 SASEGT. V was clipped by 7 bases and J by 6 bases, with 13 bases between them. This CDR3 is built from 13 residues. CDR3 nucleotide sequence: TGTGCCAGCACCCAAAAGGGGGGTCAGCCCCAGCATTTT. This translates into CASTQKGGQPQHF.

The chain has TRBV9 and TRBJ1-1; D remains unclear. The CDR3 runs to 14 residues. Trimming took 2 bases from V and 1 from J, leaving 9 bases between them. The germline V gene encodes CDR1 SGDLS and CDR2 YYNGEE. The CDR3 nucleotides read TGTGCCAGCAGCGTGGGCAGCCAGAACACTGAAGCTTTCTTT. Protein product: CASSVGSQNTEAFF.

The chain has TRBV5-1 and TRBJ1-2; D is ambiguous. Trimming left V 0 bases short and J 3 bases short, with 9 bases between. Looked up from germline, CDR1 is SGHRS and CDR2 is YFSETQ. The CDR3 totals 14 residues. The CDR3 spells CASSLAVRYYGYTF. DNA of the CDR3: TGCGCCAGCAGCTTGGCCGTCCGATACTATGGCTACACCTTC.

This clonotype was observed at least ten times. J is TRBJ1-5 and V is TRBV9; D gene uncertain. This CDR3 has 13 residues. Germline-derived CDR1 and CDR2 are SGDLS and YYNGEE. V shed 0 bases and J shed 6 bases, with 7 bases lying between them. The CDR3 bases are TGTGCCAGCAGCGTAGATCCGGCTCAGCCCCAGCATTTT. It translates to CASSVDPAQPQHF.

This clonotype came up many times. The chain uses TRBV24-1 and TRBJ2-5; 10 positions agree with TRBD2. Losses at the gene ends were 4 bases for V and 5 bases for J; bases not matched to a gene: 6. CDR3 length: 15 residues. The germline gives CDR1 KGHDR, CDR2 SFDVKD. CDR3 in amino acids: CATSEPSGSGETQYF. The DNA of the CDR3 is TGTGCCACCAGTGAGCCTAGCGGGAGCGGTGAGACCCAGTACTTC.

There are a few counts of this clonotype. This chain uses TRBV5-1 with TRBJ1-6; TRBD1 matches 9 bases. CDR1 and CDR2 from the germline V gene are SGHRS and YFSETQ. The CDR3 consists of 14 residues. V shed 4 bases, J shed 7 bases, and the junction held 3 bases outside the gene matches. In nucleotides, the CDR3 is TGCGCCAGCAGCCGGACAGGGGCGAATTCACCCCTCCACTTT. Translation: CASSRTGANSPLHF.

This clonotype was picked up many times. The rearrangement uses TRBV7-3 and TRBJ2-5, with D possibly called TRBD1 or TRBD2 (5 bases each). Trimming removed 7 bases from V and 5 bases from J, with 11 bases in between. CDR3 length: 12 residues. CDR1 is SGHTA, CDR2 FQGTGA, per germline. The DNA for the CDR3 is TGTGCCAGCACCGGGGACGGGGAGACCCAGTACTTC. It codes for CASTGDGETQYF.

This clonotype showed up many times. CDR3 nucleotide sequence: TGTGCCAGCAGTTCCCCCCACCACAGGGGGCGCCCCGAGCAGTACTTC. Its translation: CASSSPHHRGRPEQYF. The chain recombines TRBV28 with TRBJ2-7; TRBD1 matches at 9 bases. V was pared by 4 bases and J by 6 bases, with 13 bases of the junction left unmatched. The CDR3 spans 16 residues. Germline assignment: CDR1 MDHEN and CDR2 SYDVKM.

At least ten counts were recorded for this clonotype. The rearrangement uses TRBV4-1 and TRBJ1-1, with D uncertain. The CDR3 covers 15 residues. Germline CDR1 MGHRA, CDR2 YSYEKL. The germline V and J ends were trimmed by 1 base and 3 bases, with 12 bases remaining between them. CDR3 in amino acids: CASSQAVREDTEAFF. CDR3 sequence (DNA): TGCGCCAGCAGCCAAGCAGTCAGAGAGGACACTGAAGCTTTCTTT.

At least ten counts were recorded for this clonotype. The chain couples TRBV19 to TRBJ2-7, with unresolved D. CDR3 length equals 16 residues. Per the germline V gene, CDR1 is LNHDA and CDR2 is SQIVND (reference sequence). The V and J ends lost 7 bases and 2 bases respectively, with 21 bases between them. CDR3 sequence: CASIPSSGPGPYEQYF. The CDR3 region has the DNA TGTGCCAGTATCCCCTCGTCTGGACCGGGCCCCTACGAGCAGTACTTC.

This clonotype showed up many times. The V call is TRBV7-2, the J call TRBJ2-7; 10 bases match TRBD2. J gave up 6 bases and V 5 bases, and 10 bases lay outside the gene matches. Germline V lookup: CDR1 SGHTA, CDR2 FQGNSA. The CDR3 runs to 15 residues. The CDR3 is CASSPGSGRSPEQYF. Here the CDR3 DNA reads TGTGCCAGCAGCCCGGGTAGCGGGAGGAGCCCCGAGCAGTACTTC.

This clonotype was seen many times. The chain joins TRBV28 to TRBJ1-5; 11 nucleotides line up with TRBD1. The CDR3 extends over 18 amino acids. CDR1 is MDHEN, CDR2 SYDVKM, per germline. V gave up 6 bases and J gave up 6 bases; unmatched junction bases: 16. The CDR3, as DNA: TGTGCCAGCAGAAGGACAGGGGGCTGGCTGAAGGCGTTTCAGCCCCAGCATTTT. This encodes CASRRTGGWLKAFQPQHF.

At least ten counts were recorded for this clonotype. The chain carries TRBV11-1 and TRBJ1-1; 7 nucleotides match TRBD1. There are 19 residues in the CDR3. Germline V gene sequence: CDR1 SGHAT, CDR2 FQDESV (reference sequence). With 1 base clipped from V and 3 bases from J, the junction kept 17 bases outside the gene matches. CDR3 sequence reads: CASSLDYRGHFRLDTEAFF. CDR3 DNA sequence: TGTGCCAGCAGCTTAGACTATAGGGGGCATTTCCGACTTGACACTGAAGCTTTCTTT.

This clonotype came up once. This clone may be a read error of a much larger clone one base away. The chain recombines TRBV6-1 with TRBJ2-7; D unresolved. Trimming left V 6 bases short and J 3 bases short, with 9 bases between. The CDR3 is 12 residues long. CDR1 and CDR2 from the germline V gene are MNHNS and SASEGT. DNA for the CDR3: TGTGCCAGCAGGACCGCAGGCTACGAGCAGTACGTC. It translates to CASRTAGYEQYV.

This rearrangement joins TRBV28 to TRBJ1-1; 10 nucleotides match TRBD1. The CDR3 is 18 residues long. Germline V CDR1 and CDR2: MDHEN, SYDVKM. Trimming cost V 6 bases and J 4 bases; bases outside gene matches: 17. CDR3 in DNA: TGTGCCAGCAGACCTCCATATCTCTCGACAGGGGGCCCCACTGAAGCTTTCTTT. Translated, it gives CASRPPYLSTGGPTEAFF.

This clonotype was found many times. The CDR3 protein is CSARGRTWGQSNQPQHF. In DNA, the CDR3 is TGCAGTGCTAGAGGTCGAACTTGGGGGCAGAGCAATCAGCCCCAGCATTTT. J is TRBJ1-5 and V is TRBV20-1; TRBD1 is a possible D gene (6 bases). Trimming cost V 1 base and J 1 base, with 17 bases left between them. CDR3 length equals 17 residues. CDR1 is DFQATT and CDR2 is SNEGSKA in the germline V gene (reference sequence).

This clonotype was recorded at least ten times. V usage is TRBV28 and J usage is TRBJ1-2, with 7 bases identical to TRBD1. Per the germline V gene, CDR1 is MDHEN and CDR2 is SYDVKM. The CDR3 extends over 13 amino acids. V dropped 5 bases and J dropped 7; count of bases not matched to a gene: 7. As DNA, the CDR3 is TGTGCCAGCAGTATCGGGACAGCAGCTGGCTACACCTTC. Translation: CASSIGTAAGYTF.

This clonotype was seen repeatedly, ten times or more. The V gene is TRBV25-1, the J gene TRBJ1-1, with D perhaps TRBD1 (5 bases). V was pared by 6 bases and J by 5 bases, with 13 bases between. The CDR3 contains 13 residues. The V gene's germline CDR1 is MGHDK and CDR2 SYGVNS. The CDR3 protein is CASSVGVKTEAFF. CDR3 bases: TGTGCCAGCAGCGTAGGGGTTAAGACTGAAGCTTTCTTT.

V is TRBV28 and J is TRBJ1-5; weak D call: TRBD1 (5 bases). CDR3 length equals 14 residues. V gave up 2 bases and J gave up 5 bases, with 10 bases separating them. Germline-derived CDR1 and CDR2 are MDHEN and SYDVKM. The CDR3 loop is CASSLRGGYQPQHF. In DNA, the CDR3 is TGTGCCAGCAGTTTAAGGGGAGGGTATCAGCCCCAGCATTTT.

V gene TRBV19 combines with J gene TRBJ1-5, with 9 bases lining up with TRBD1. Germline CDR1 is LNHDA and CDR2 is SQIVND (reference sequence). This CDR3 comprises 17 residues. V shed 5 bases, J shed 2 bases, and the junction held 10 bases outside the gene matches. CDR3 amino acids: CASSLETGGRGNQPQHF. CDR3 sequence (DNA): TGTGCCAGTAGTCTTGAGACAGGGGGTAGGGGCAATCAGCCCCAGCATTTT.

There are many counts of this clonotype. V gene TRBV28 combines with J gene TRBJ1-1, with D unclear. Germline values: CDR1 MDHEN, CDR2 SYDVKM. V dropped 5 bases and J dropped 6 bases, with 13 bases sitting between them. This CDR3 is 13 amino acids long. The CDR3, as DNA: TGTGCCAGCAGTCAGCCCGGGAGTCCTGAAGCTTTCTTT. This encodes CASSQPGSPEAFF.

In its sample, this clonotype was seen many times. The V call is TRBV6-5, the J call TRBJ2-7; TRBD1 agrees at 7 bases. The CDR3 covers 16 residues. The V gene end was trimmed by 2 bases and the J gene end by 5 bases; junction bases not matched to a gene: 12. From germline, CDR1 is MNHEY and CDR2 SVGAGI. DNA for the CDR3: TGTGCCAGCAGTTACGCCCAATGGACAGGTCGTCACGAGCAGTACTTC. Encoded protein: CASSYAQWTGRHEQYF.

This clonotype came up many times. In DNA, the CDR3 is TGTGCCAGCTTCCGACAGGCCGGGGAGCTGTTTTTT. Protein: CASFRQAGELFF. The chain recombines TRBV6-5 with TRBJ2-2; TRBD1 is a possible D gene (6 bases). With 8 bases removed from V and 6 bases from J, the gap between germline ends came to 10 bases. CDR3 length: 12 amino acids. Germline CDR1 MNHEY, CDR2 SVGAGI.

Ten or more counts support this clonotype. The chain combines TRBV6-1 with TRBJ1-6; 7 bases are a match to TRBD1. V shed 3 bases, J shed 4 bases, and the junction held 3 bases outside the gene matches. The CDR3 has 15 residues. The germline V gene encodes CDR1 MNHNS and CDR2 SASEGT. CDR3 sequence: CASSDRGVYNSPLHF. The CDR3, as DNA: TGTGCCAGCAGTGACAGGGGGGTTTATAATTCACCCCTCCACTTT.

This chain uses TRBV2 with TRBJ1-6; no clear D. In germline, CDR1 is SNHLY, CDR2 FYNNEI. V lost 0 bases to trimming and J lost 7 bases, with 7 bases between them. The CDR3 loop spans 14 amino acids. The chain's CDR3 is CASSEALGNSPLHF. DNA of the CDR3: TGTGCCAGCAGTGAAGCGCTGGGGAATTCACCCCTCCACTTT.

Many counts were recorded for this clonotype. The chain uses TRBV30 and TRBJ2-7, with 10 nucleotides matching TRBD1. The CDR3 loop spans 13 amino acids. With 5 bases clipped from V and 6 bases from J, the junction kept 7 bases outside the gene matches. Germline V gene lookup returns CDR1 GTSNPN and CDR2 SVGIG (reference sequence). Here the CDR3 DNA reads TGTGCCTGGGCTGGGGACAGGGGCGGCGAGCAGTACTTC. Protein product: CAWAGDRGGEQYF.

The DNA for the CDR3 is TGTGCCAGCAGTTACTCGGGACCTTTCAATCAGCCCCAGCATTTT. Its protein product is CASSYSGPFNQPQHF. This chain joins TRBV6-5 and TRBJ1-5; possibly TRBD1 for D (5 bases). The CDR3 has 15 amino acids. Germline V gives CDR1 MNHEY, CDR2 SVGAGI. V was clipped by 0 bases and J by 3 bases, with 9 bases between them.

The genes are TRBV12-3 or TRBV12-4 and TRBJ2-2, with D uncertain. With 5 bases removed from V and 3 bases from J, the gap between germline ends came to 4 bases. The CDR3 spans 12 residues. The CDR3 is CASSVYTGELFF. CDR3 in DNA: TGTGCCAGCAGTGTCTACACCGGGGAGCTGTTTTTT.

This clonotype was seen repeatedly, ten times or more. J is TRBJ2-5 and V is TRBV30; D might be TRBD1 or TRBD2, each matching 5 bases. Germline assignment: CDR1 GTSNPN and CDR2 SVGIG (reference sequence). Trimming cost V 2 bases and J 4 bases, with 11 bases left between them. This CDR3 has 13 amino acids. The CDR3 region is CAWSPGQGETQYF. The CDR3 nucleotides are TGTGCCTGGAGTCCGGGGCAGGGAGAGACCCAGTACTTC.

Ten or more counts support this clonotype. The CDR3 protein is CASSKPNYGYTF. CDR3 nucleotides: TGTGCCAGCAGTAAACCTAACTATGGCTACACCTTC. V and J are TRBV12-3 or TRBV12-4 and TRBJ1-2; D unclear. This CDR3 region has 12 residues. Between the trimmed V and J ends, which lost 5 bases and 0 bases, there was a span of 4 bases.